The entry below describes one TCR beta chain. Its matching antigen is unknown. The source of the sample is a study of CD8+CD57+ T cells in acquired aplastic anemia. Whole-study results and caveats: Patients and controls shared some 30 CD8+ CDR3 sequences, highly expressed in patients. Both total CD4+ and CD8+ pools in patients were more diverse than CD8+CD57+ cells.

Germline V CDR1 and CDR2: MNHNS, SASEGT. This CDR3 contains 14 residues. Trimming took 2 bases from V and 4 from J; bases not matched to a gene: 0. Researchers used genomic DNA as the template to profile TCR beta VDJ and CDR3. TCRdb independently ran MiXCR on the reads; one entry per CDR3 protein. The sample has around 19,000 distinct CDR3 sequences, 40% seen once. In patients chosen for sequencing, flow cytometry had shown CD8+CD57+ cell expansion. From about 15% of the 12 patients, CD8+CD57+ effector memory cells were additionally sequenced. Sequencing input: CD8+CD57+ T cells sorted from PBMCs. Described subset: bead-enriched CD8+CD57+ effector memory T cells from SAA patients. This receptor was obtained from a human donor with aplastic anemia. V gene TRBV6-1 combines with J gene TRBJ2-3; TRBD2 matches 10 bases. In nucleotides, the CDR3 is TGTGCCAGCAGTGAACTAGCGGGGGCAGATACGCAGTATTTT. Protein: CASSELAGADTQYF.